The 18 T cell receptor beta chains given below trace back to one sample, sequenced in a study of T cells in Graves' hyperthyroidism and ophthalmopathy (dated by TCRdb to between 2018 and 2020). The library came from multiplex PCR. TCRdb shows the sequencer as Illumina HiSeq 2000. The TCR beta CDR3 regions were amplified from the RNA transcripts. The first round of RT-PCR for the TCR CDR3 was performed with the HTBI primer set and the Qiagen OneStep RT-PCR kit. Using fastp trimming at Q25 and MiXCR clonotype assembly, TCRdb reanalyzed the public sequencing data and kept in-frame beta chains. Duplicate CDR3 protein sequences are folded into a single record with the most common DNA and genes. The sample has 540,000 or so distinct CDR3 sequences on record, around 45% of them singletons. The ten top clones hold around 17% of the sample. Sequencing was performed on peripheral blood or thyroid tissue (not recorded which). Every receptor here comes from an adult woman with Graves' disease, either hyperthyroidism or ophthalmopathy (not recorded which).

The V gene is TRBV7-3, the J gene TRBJ2-2, with D perhaps TRBD1 or TRBD2 (6 bases each). The germline gives CDR1 SGHTA, CDR2 FQGTGA. V was trimmed by 6 bases and J by 17 bases, leaving 16 bases between them. This CDR3 region has 11 residues. CDR3 coding DNA: TGTGCCAGCAGTCCGATGGGGGGCTGTTTTTTT. This encodes CASSPMGGCFF.

The table lists this clonotype with many counts. This chain joins TRBV5-1 and TRBJ2-2, with 10 bases identical to TRBD2. Germline CDR1 is SGHRS and CDR2 is YFSETQ. Losses at the gene ends were 4 bases for V and 2 bases for J; bases not matched to a gene: 5. The CDR3 is 16 amino acids. In nucleotides, the CDR3 is TGCGCCAGCAGCCCTAGCGGGAGTGTTAACACCGGGGAGCTGTTTTTT. Translating it yields CASSPSGSVNTGELFF.

This clonotype was seen ten or more times. The rearrangement uses TRBV9 and TRBJ2-5; D perhaps matches TRBD1 (6 bases). Germline V gene lookup returns CDR1 SGDLS and CDR2 YYNGEE. Trimming pared 0 bases from V and 5 bases from J, leaving 17 bases between. The CDR3 is 16 residues long. The CDR3 here is CASSVGSGERGETQYF. For the CDR3, the DNA is TGTGCCAGCAGCGTAGGGAGCGGAGAGAGGGGGGAGACCCAGTACTTC.

This clonotype was seen a few times. The chain employs TRBV24-1 and TRBJ1-2; D gene uncertain. CDR1 and CDR2 (germline): KGHDR, SFDVKD. V was clipped by 4 bases and J by 3 bases, with 2 bases between them. The CDR3 has 11 residues. CDR3: CATSDHYGYTF. The CDR3 DNA is TGTGCCACCAGTGACCACTATGGCTACACCTTC.

This clonotype was recorded at least ten times. The V gene is TRBV7-9, the J gene TRBJ2-7; weak D call: TRBD2 (5 bases). The CDR3 sequence is 16 residues long. The V gene lost 4 bases and the J gene lost 4 bases, with 20 bases spanning the gap. CDR1 and CDR2 from the germline V gene are SEHNR and FQNEAQ (reference sequence). CDR3 sequence reads: CASSSSRARMLYEQYF. CDR3 DNA: TGTGCCAGCAGCTCCTCGAGGGCGCGGATGCTTTACGAGCAGTACTTC.

The chain combines TRBV2 with TRBJ2-6; D perhaps matches TRBD1 (6 bases). Between the trimmed V and J ends, which lost 10 bases and 4 bases, there was a span of 14 bases. Germline V gives CDR1 SNHLY, CDR2 FYNNEI. The CDR3 runs to 14 residues. The CDR3 spells CATATGTGANVLTF. CDR3 sequence (DNA): TGTGCCACCGCTACAGGGACCGGGGCCAACGTCCTGACTTTC. Supplemented by reference TRBV2 and TRBJ2-6, the full variable domain reads EPEVTQTPSHQVTQMGQEVILRCVPISNHLYFYWYRQILGQKVEFLVSFYNNEISEKSEIFDDQFSVERPDGSNFTLKIRSTKLEDSAMYFCATATGTGANVLTFGAGSRLTVL.

In its sample, this clonotype was seen a few times. A read error may produce the germline difference seen at one junction end. This chain joins TRBV2 and TRBJ1-1; TRBD1 might be the D (6 bases). CDR1 and CDR2 from the germline V gene are SNHLY and FYNNEI. CDR3 size: 14 residues. The CDR3 sequence: CASTGGGVNTEAFF. In DNA, the CDR3 is TGTGCCAGCACCGGAGGGGGTGTGAACACTGAGGCTTTCTTT.

This clonotype was counted a few times. The V call is TRBV25-1, the J call TRBJ1-2; D possibly corresponds to TRBD1 (6 bases). The V end was cut by 6 bases, the J end by 7 bases, with 15 bases between. The CDR3 covers 13 residues. Germline CDR1 MGHDK, CDR2 SYGVNS. The CDR3, as DNA: TGTGCCAGCAGCGAAAGGAACAGGGTTGGCTACACCTTC. Translating it yields CASSERNRVGYTF.

The genes are TRBV5-1 and TRBJ1-1, with D unresolved. Trimming cost V 0 bases and J 7 bases, with 16 bases left between them. In germline, CDR1 is SGHRS, CDR2 YFSETQ. The CDR3 is 15 amino acids. The CDR3 nucleotides read TGCGCCAGCAGCTTGGGCGGGTCTGCAACTAATGAAGCTTTCTTT. It codes for CASSLGGSATNEAFF.

The V and J genes are TRBV6-1 and TRBJ2-7; 7 bases align to TRBD2. The V gene's germline CDR1 is MNHNS and CDR2 SASEGT. This CDR3 is 13 amino acids long. J lost 7 bases, V lost 8 bases, and 11 bases had no gene match. CDR3 nucleotide sequence: TGTGCCAGCGGGAGAGCGGGATACAATGAGCAGTACTTC. Protein sequence: CASGRAGYNEQYF.

This clonotype was recorded at least ten times. This chain joins TRBV6-1 and TRBJ2-3, with 11 bases identical to TRBD2. V dropped 6 bases and J dropped 3; count of bases not matched to a gene: 5. There are 15 residues in the CDR3. The germline V gene has CDR1 MNHNS and CDR2 SASEGT. CDR3 DNA: TGTGCCAGCAGCCGTCTAGCGGGAGGTACAGATACGCAGTATTTT. Its translation is CASSRLAGGTDTQYF.

This chain connects TRBV15 to TRBJ1-1, with TRBD1 matching over 7 bases. The CDR3 contains 15 residues. J was trimmed by 2 bases and V by 0 bases; bases with no gene match: 3. Germline-derived CDR1 and CDR2 are LNHNV and YYDKDF (reference sequence). The DNA of the CDR3 is TGTGCCACCAGCAGAGATCGACAGGGAAACACTGAAGCTTTCTTT. Translating gives CATSRDRQGNTEAFF.

CDR3 protein: CATSRGAGANEQYF. CDR3 in DNA: TGTGCCACCAGCAGGGGAGCTGGGGCCAACGAGCAGTACTTC. The J gene is TRBJ2-7, the V gene TRBV15, with D possibly being TRBD1 or TRBD2 (5 bases each). Trimming removed 3 bases from V and 5 bases from J, with 14 bases in between. The CDR3 covers 14 residues. Germline V gene lookup returns CDR1 LNHNV and CDR2 YYDKDF (reference sequence).

The J gene is TRBJ2-7, the V gene TRBV7-3, with 10 bases matching TRBD2. This CDR3 region has 16 residues. Germline assignment: CDR1 SGHTA and CDR2 FQGTGA. With V trimmed by 1 base and J by 3 bases, 6 bases remained unmatched. CDR3 region: CASSLSGLAVGYEQYF. CDR3 DNA sequence: TGTGCCAGCAGCTTAAGTGGACTAGCGGTGGGCTACGAGCAGTACTTC.

This clonotype was observed at least ten times. The chain links TRBV2 to TRBJ1-5; tentatively, D is TRBD1 (5 bases). Trimming stripped 6 bases from V and 2 bases from J, with 14 bases between. CDR3 size: 15 residues. Germline CDR1 SNHLY, CDR2 FYNNEI. The DNA of the CDR3 is TGTGCCAGCAGCACCGGGACGTGGGGCAATCAGCCCCAGCATTTT. It codes for CASSTGTWGNQPQHF.

The rearrangement joins TRBV7-8 to TRBJ2-5; no definite D call. The CDR3 totals 17 residues. From germline, CDR1 is SGHVS and CDR2 FQNEAQ. V lost 6 bases to trimming and J lost 0 bases, with 20 bases between them. The CDR3 loop reads CASSSWGFSRHQETQYF. CDR3 in DNA: TGTGCCAGCAGTTCGTGGGGATTTTCCCGGCACCAAGAGACCCAGTACTTC.

In this sample, this clonotype turned up many times. The CDR3 here is CASSVGPGYGYTF. As DNA, the CDR3 is TGTGCCAGCAGCGTAGGCCCTGGGTATGGCTACACCTTC. This chain connects TRBV9 to TRBJ1-2; D remains unclear. Per the germline V gene, CDR1 is SGDLS and CDR2 is YYNGEE. V lost 0 bases and J 5 bases, leaving 8 bases between the germline ends. The CDR3 covers 13 residues.

This clonotype was picked up one time. The chain carries TRBV10-3 and TRBJ2-7; 9 nucleotides match TRBD2. Looked up from germline, CDR1 is ENHRY and CDR2 is SYGVKD. CDR3 size: 15 residues. After removal of 2 bases from V and 2 bases from J, the junction contained 4 bases not matched to a gene. Written as DNA, the CDR3 is TGTGCCATCAGTGAGCATCTAGCGGGAACCTACGAGCAGTACTTC. Translated: CAISEHLAGTYEQYF.